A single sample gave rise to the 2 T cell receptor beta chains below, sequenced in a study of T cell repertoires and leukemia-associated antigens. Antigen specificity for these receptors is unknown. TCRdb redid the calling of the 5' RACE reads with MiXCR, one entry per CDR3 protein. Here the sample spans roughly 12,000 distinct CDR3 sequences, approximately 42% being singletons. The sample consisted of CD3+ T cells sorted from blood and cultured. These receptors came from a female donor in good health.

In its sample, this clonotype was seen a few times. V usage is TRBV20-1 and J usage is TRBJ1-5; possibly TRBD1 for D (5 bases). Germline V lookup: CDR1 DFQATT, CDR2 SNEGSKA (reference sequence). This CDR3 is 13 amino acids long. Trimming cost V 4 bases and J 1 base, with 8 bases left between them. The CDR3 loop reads CSATGDSNQPQHF. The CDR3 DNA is TGCAGTGCTACGGGGGACAGCAATCAGCCCCAGCATTTT.

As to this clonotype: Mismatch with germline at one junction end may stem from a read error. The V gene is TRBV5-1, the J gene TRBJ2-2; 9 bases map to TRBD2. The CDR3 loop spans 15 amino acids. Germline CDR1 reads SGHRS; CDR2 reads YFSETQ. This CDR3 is CASSHGTSSTGGLFF. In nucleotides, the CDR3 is TGCGCCAGCAGTCATGGGACTAGCAGCACCGGGGGGCTGTTTTTT.